The clone carrying this T cell receptor beta chain showed up many times. No antigen is known for it. The time point was: patch test 2, 6 weeks after DPC sensitization. Described treatment: therapeutic diphenylcyclopropenone sensitization with weekly scalp DPC. The sample belongs to a study of human T cells and chemical hapten exposure. In germline, CDR1 is LGHNA, CDR2 YSLEER. Trimming cost V 0 bases and J 7 bases, with 15 bases left between them. This CDR3 has 15 amino acids. TCRdb re-analysed the RACE reads in MiXCR, keeping a single row per CDR3 protein. This table has under 450,000 distinct CDR3 sequences, just under 6.5% appearing once. Overall study results and limits: Patch test score was positively correlated with the counts of TCRs that had expanded at PT1. Following DPC sensitization, TCRs present above 1 in 1000 frequency showed no change.

Source: whole blood, taken in connection with sensitization to the hapten diphenylcyclopropenone (DPC). The sequence was obtained from a young woman with alopecia areata. Some clones in this sample may be carry-over from other donors' samples. The chain couples TRBV4-3 to TRBJ1-1, with D uncertain. CDR3 coding DNA: TGCGCCAGCAGCCAAGATGCCGGGGAGGTCGGTGAAGCTTTCTTT. Its translation is CASSQDAGEVGEAFF.